The rows below give T cell receptor beta chains drawn from one sample of a study of CD8 T cells in Susac syndrome. TCRdb analysed the immunoSEQ multiplex PCR reads with MiXCR anew, one entry per CDR3 protein. The sample has under 200,000 distinct CDR3 sequences; around 95% are singletons. Sequenced input: CD4+ T cells from PBMCs. Every receptor here comes from a human donor in good health. CDR3s include the opening cysteine and the closing phenylalanine or tryptophan. The order of the fields is V gene, J gene, clone size, D gene, CDR3 DNA, CDR3 protein. The D gene is left open where the match is weak. Size is omitted from some rows. Given values are once, few, many or a class for expanded clones.

V: TRBV4-2; J: TRBJ2-7; size: .; D: .; DNA: TGTGCCAGCAGCCAAGAGCTAGCAGCGAGCTACGAGCAGTACTTC; CDR3: CASSQELAASYEQYF
V: TRBV7-2; J: TRBJ1-2; size: .; D: .; DNA: TGTGCCAGCAGCTCGGACACGGACCTATATGGCTACACCTTC; CDR3: CASSSDTDLYGYTF
V: TRBV12-3/TRBV12-4; J: TRBJ2-7; size: few; D: .; DNA: TGTGCCAGCAGTTCGAACTACGAGCAGTACTTC; CDR3: CASSSNYEQYF
V: TRBV25-1; J: TRBJ2-7; size: .; D: TRBD2; DNA: TGTGCCATCGGGGGGGCGTCGATATACGAGCAGTACTTC; CDR3: CAIGGASIYEQYF
V: TRBV6-5; J: TRBJ2-5; size: .; D: .; DNA: TGTGCCAGCAGTCGGGGAACAGGACCCTTAGAGACCCAGTACTTC; CDR3: CASSRGTGPLETQYF
V: TRBV5-4; J: TRBJ2-5; size: .; D: .; DNA: TGTGCCAGCAGTTCCGATAAACTGACAACTTACTTC; CDR3: CASSSDKLTTYF
V: TRBV2; J: TRBJ1-4; size: .; D: .; DNA: TGTGCCAGCAGCCTTAATAGGGGTGAAAAACTGTTTTTT; CDR3: CASSLNRGEKLFF
V: TRBV9; J: TRBJ2-5; size: .; D: .; DNA: TGTGCCAGCAGCGTAGAAGTACGGGGAGAGACCCAGTACTTC; CDR3: CASSVEVRGETQYF
V: TRBV11-1; J: TRBJ2-5; size: .; D: TRBD2; DNA: TGTGCCAGCAGCTGGCGGGGGGACCTCACCGAGACCCAGTACTTC; CDR3: CASSWRGDLTETQYF
V: TRBV12-3/TRBV12-4; J: TRBJ2-5; size: once; D: TRBD2; DNA: TGTGCCAGCAGTTCCTCGGGACTGGTAGCGGGGACCCAGTACTTC; CDR3: CASSSSGLVAGTQYF
V: TRBV11-2; J: TRBJ2-3; size: few; D: .; DNA: TGTGCCAGCAGCGGAGACGGACTCTCCACAGATACGCAGTATTTT; CDR3: CASSGDGLSTDTQYF
V: TRBV7-2; J: TRBJ2-7; size: .; D: .; DNA: TGTGCCAGCAGCTCACAGGACTATGCCTACGAGCAGTACTTC; CDR3: CASSSQDYAYEQYF
V: TRBV7-9; J: TRBJ2-7; size: .; D: .; DNA: TGTGCCAGCAGCACCTACCCTGAACCCCAGTACTTC; CDR3: CASSTYPEPQYF
V: TRBV9; J: TRBJ2-3; size: .; D: TRBD2; DNA: TGTGCCAGCAGCTCTCCTTCTAGCGGGAATACGCAGTATTTT; CDR3: CASSSPSSGNTQYF
V: TRBV29-1; J: TRBJ2-7; size: once; D: .; DNA: TGCAGCGTTGAAGATCTAACCTCCTACGAGCAGTACTTC; CDR3: CSVEDLTSYEQYF
V: TRBV12-3/TRBV12-4; J: TRBJ2-3; size: .; D: TRBD2; DNA: TGTGCCAGCAGCCCGACCCTTAGCGGGGGCGCAGATACGCAGTATTTT; CDR3: CASSPTLSGGADTQYF
V: TRBV20-1; J: TRBJ2-7; size: .; D: TRBD2; DNA: TGCAGTTCGCCGGGACTAGCGGGCTACGAGCAGTACTTC; CDR3: CSSPGLAGYEQYF
V: TRBV4-3; J: TRBJ2-1; size: once; D: .; DNA: TGCGCCAGCAGCCAAGACCGCGGAATTGGGAATGAGCAGTTCTTC; CDR3: CASSQDRGIGNEQFF
V: TRBV29-1; J: TRBJ2-7; size: .; D: .; DNA: TGCAGCGTTGTTGAGTTCGGGGGCGGGTACGAGCAGTACTTC; CDR3: CSVVEFGGGYEQYF
V: TRBV7-9; J: TRBJ1-5; size: .; D: .; DNA: TGTGCCAGCAGCAGGGAAGCCAATCAGCCCCAGCATTTT; CDR3: CASSREANQPQHF
V: TRBV6-6; J: TRBJ1-2; size: .; D: .; DNA: TGTGCCAGCGCGTTTGGGGGGGACTATGGCTACACCTTC; CDR3: CASAFGGDYGYTF
V: TRBV24-1; J: TRBJ1-1; size: .; D: .; DNA: TGTGCCACCAGTGATTTCCCCGGGGGTGAAGCTTTCTTT; CDR3: CATSDFPGGEAFF
V: TRBV6-1; J: TRBJ2-7; size: few; D: .; DNA: TGTGCCAGCAGTGGCGACACCTACGAGCAGTACTTC; CDR3: CASSGDTYEQYF
V: TRBV20-1; J: TRBJ1-2; size: once; D: .; DNA: TGCAGTGCTTCACCCGTTGCGGCTATCTATGGCTACACCTTC; CDR3: CSASPVAAIYGYTF
V: TRBV2; J: TRBJ1-2; size: .; D: TRBD1; DNA: TGTGCCAGCAACATCGGGACAGGGCTTGGCTACACCTTC; CDR3: CASNIGTGLGYTF